This T cell receptor beta chain comes out of a study of blood T cell repertoires in COVID-19 (dated by TCRdb to about 2020). About the investigation overall: Collaborator samples came from the United States, Italy and Spain and covered acute and convalescent phases of COVID-19. The prospective study material was composed of cDNA or gDNA derived from T cells, B-cell-depleted T cells, or PBMCs. The dataset comprised deeply sampled blood TCRbeta repertoires from subjects exposed to, actively infected with, or recovered from COVID-19. The repertoires were released in a freely available public database meant as a resource for research on the immune response to SARS-CoV-2. Samples were obtained from the ongoing ImmuneRACE study (first 160 participants) and from about 1,300 subjects provided by 6 global collaborators. The sample metadata nearly always contained a de-identified subject ID, COVID-19 status, age in years and sex. Where available, HLA class I and class II types were taken from metadata supplied by the sample provider and were not determined by assay-based typing.

The immunoSEQ Assay, a bias-controlled multiplex PCR, was used to amplify TCRbeta CDR3 regions from genomic DNA. The paper's data handling went like this. Nucleated cell counts per sample were estimated from amplification of reference gene primers within the assay. Sequence reads were collapsed and filtered to measure the absolute abundance of every unique TCRbeta CDR3 rearrangement. For each sample, productive Simpson clonality was calculated as the square root of Simpson's diversity index over productive rearrangements. Drawn from immuneACCESS, this table holds only the in-frame rearrangements with V and J called that TCRdb kept. Clones are partly lost; checked studies trace under half to an unresolved V gene and leave the rest unexplained. V and J calls and clone size are given by that table; D and trimming were obtained from the DNA. The sample table lists fewer than 200,000 clones, approximately 86% of them with a count of one. The ten largest clonotypes hold 7% of the sample.

Study-level results and caveats: How much clinical and demographic metadata was included differed by source and by participant, and the metadata was provided uncurated.

At one collaborating source in Seattle, patients were enrolled during active infection and were followed longitudinally through the course of disease. Collaborating institutions collected whole blood in K2EDTA tubes following their own protocols. Collaborator samples were shipped for TCRbeta analysis as frozen whole blood, isolated PBMCs, or DNA extracted from either sample type. The CDR3 covers 15 residues, taking in both the cysteine and the phenylalanine. Only CDR3 DNA is held: 45 bases, read in frame from base 1. Sequences MDHEN (CDR1) and SYDVKM (CDR2) are obtained from the germline V gene. Trimming at the junction amounts to 6 bases on V and 1 base on J, and the germline ends lie 15 bases apart. In regard to this clone: Its target antigen remains unknown. Base qualities are missing; no much larger clone stands one base away.

The V gene is TRBV28 and the J gene is TRBJ1-1; no confident D gene assignment can be made. The receptor was isolated from a woman in her 40s with COVID-19, enrolled during active disease. What was sequenced was peripheral blood. The CDR3 sequence is CASRYSDGGNTEAFF. The sequenced DNA: TGTGCCAGCAGATACAGCGACGGAGGGAACACTGAAGCTTTCTTT. The full variable domain, with segments outside the CDR3 supplied by the reference TRBV28 and TRBJ1-1 proteins, appears as DVKVTQSSRYLVKRTGEKVFLECVQDMDHENMFWYRQDPGLGLRLIYFSYDVKMKEKGDIPEGYSVSREKKERFSLILESASTNQTSMYLCASRYSDGGNTEAFFGQGTRLTVV.